A single sample is the source of the 17 T cell receptor beta chains below, sequenced in a study of blood T cell repertoires in COVID-19. The repertoire was sequenced with immunoSEQ multiplex PCR; TCRdb's copy has only in-frame clones and lacks some. The data hold over 110,000 clones, with around 81% observed a single time. Sequencing was performed on peripheral blood. The source of these receptors is a human donor in a cohort sampled during active COVID-19.

The V and J genes are TRBV6-1 and TRBJ1-2, with 12 bases lining up with TRBD1. Germline loops: CDR1 MNHNS, CDR2 SASEGT. Losses at the gene ends were 1 base for V and 6 bases for J; bases not matched to a gene: 3. The CDR3 loop spans 15 amino acids. Here the CDR3 DNA reads TGTGCCAGCAGTGAAGACCGGGACAGGGGGCATGGCTACACCTTC. Amino acids: CASSEDRDRGHGYTF.

The rearrangement joins TRBV11-2 to TRBJ2-5; 14 nucleotides match TRBD2. Unmatched junction bases numbered 7, after V lost 5 bases and J lost 5 bases. The CDR3 is 16 residues long. Germline CDR1 SGHAT, CDR2 FQNNGV. CDR3 loop: CASSHGTSGRGETQYF. DNA for the CDR3: TGTGCCAGCAGCCACGGGACTAGCGGGAGAGGGGAGACCCAGTACTTC.

V usage is TRBV11-2 and J usage is TRBJ1-5; D remains unclear. V was shortened by 1 base and J by 4 bases, with 14 bases between the two germline ends. The CDR3 sequence is 16 residues long. Germline V lookup: CDR1 SGHAT, CDR2 FQNNGV. The DNA for the CDR3 is TGTGCCAGCAGCTTAGGAGGAGGAGCACCTAATCAGCCCCAGCATTTT. The encoded protein is CASSLGGGAPNQPQHF.

This chain uses TRBV7-2 with TRBJ2-7; 7 nucleotides line up with TRBD2. Germline V CDR1 and CDR2: SGHTA, FQGNSA. With 5 bases clipped from V and 1 base from J, the junction kept 8 bases outside the gene matches. This CDR3 contains 15 residues. The CDR3 sequence is CASSQAGKTSYEQYF. In DNA, the CDR3 is TGTGCCAGCAGCCAAGCGGGAAAGACTTCCTACGAGCAGTACTTC.

The chain has TRBV5-1 and TRBJ2-1; 7 bases fit TRBD2. The CDR3 is 16 amino acids. Trimming cost V 0 bases and J 4 bases; bases outside gene matches: 7. CDR1 is SGHRS, CDR2 YFSETQ, per germline. The CDR3 sequence is CASSLGASGSYNEQFF. The DNA for the CDR3 is TGCGCCAGCAGCTTGGGGGCTAGCGGAAGTTACAATGAGCAGTTCTTC.

This sequence joins TRBV5-6 and TRBJ1-3, with TRBD1 matching over 7 bases. The CDR3 extends over 16 amino acids. Trimming at V came to 3 bases and at J to 2 bases, leaving 8 bases not matched to a gene. Germline CDR1 reads SGHDT; CDR2 reads YYEEEE. The CDR3 DNA is TGTGCCAGCAGCTCCACGTGGCAGGGGGCTGGAAACACCATATATTTT. It yields the protein CASSSTWQGAGNTIYF.

This rearrangement joins TRBV28 to TRBJ1-5, with 7 positions matching TRBD1. Germline CDR1 is MDHEN and CDR2 is SYDVKM. With V trimmed by 1 base and J by 6 bases, 9 bases remained unmatched. The CDR3 has 16 amino acids. The CDR3: CASSLSGQGVIQPQHF. As DNA, the CDR3 is TGTGCCAGCAGTTTATCGGGGCAGGGGGTGATTCAGCCCCAGCATTTT.

The chain joins TRBV19 to TRBJ2-3, with 10 bases identical to TRBD1. With V trimmed by 3 bases and J by 3 bases, 6 bases remained unmatched. CDR3 length: 16 residues. Germline CDR1 reads LNHDA; CDR2 reads SQIVND (reference sequence). The CDR3 DNA is TGTGCCAGTAGTATCCGACAGGGGGCGCGGACAGATACGCAGTATTTT. It translates to CASSIRQGARTDTQYF.

The V call is TRBV5-4, the J call TRBJ1-1; D gene ambiguous. Germline loops: CDR1 SGHNT, CDR2 YYREEE (reference sequence). This CDR3 comprises 14 residues. Trimming took off 0 bases at V and 7 bases at J, with 13 bases between the two ends. For the CDR3, the DNA is TGTGCCAGCAGCTTGGCAGGCTCCCGGGGTGAAGCTTTCTTT. As protein: CASSLAGSRGEAFF.

The J gene is TRBJ1-4, the V gene TRBV28; 9 bases align to TRBD1. Germline values: CDR1 MDHEN, CDR2 SYDVKM. CDR3 size: 15 residues. With V trimmed by 7 bases and J by 7 bases, 10 bases remained unmatched. The CDR3 coding sequence is TGTGCCAGCAAAGACAGGGGGACCCCCATTGAAAAACTGTTTTTT. Translation: CASKDRGTPIEKLFF.

The V gene is TRBV10-3, the J gene TRBJ2-7; TRBD1 matches 9 bases. The CDR3 covers 12 residues. The germline gives CDR1 ENHRY, CDR2 SYGVKD. J gave up 2 bases and V 11 bases, and 4 bases lay outside the gene matches. CDR3 residues: CAAGTGTYEQYF. In DNA, the CDR3 is TGTGCCGCCGGGACAGGGACCTACGAGCAGTACTTC.

V gene TRBV5-6 combines with J gene TRBJ2-1; TRBD1 might be the D (6 bases). CDR1 and CDR2 from the germline V gene are SGHDT and YYEEEE. V was pared by 4 bases and J by 3 bases, with 8 bases between. The CDR3 is 13 amino acids. This CDR3 is CASSRDNYNEQFF. The CDR3 DNA is TGTGCCAGCAGCCGGGACAACTACAATGAGCAGTTCTTC.

The chain has TRBV27 and TRBJ2-2; D might be TRBD1 (6 bases). The germline CDR1 and CDR2 sequences are MNHEY and SMNVEV (reference sequence). CDR3 length: 14 residues. Deletions cut 6 bases from V and 4 bases from J, with 12 bases between. The CDR3 DNA is TGTGCCAGCAGGAAACAGGGTGGCACCGGGGAGCTGTTTTTT. Encoded protein: CASRKQGGTGELFF.

This clone was recorded only once. J is TRBJ1-1 and V is TRBV18; the match to TRBD1 covers 7 bases. Germline CDR1 is KGHSH and CDR2 is LQKENI. The CDR3 is 15 amino acids. V gave up 0 bases and J gave up 4 bases; unmatched junction bases: 5. The CDR3 sequence: CASSPPKGATTEAFF. The CDR3 nucleotides read TGTGCCAGCTCACCACCGAAGGGGGCGACCACTGAAGCTTTCTTT.

This rearrangement joins TRBV7-2 to TRBJ2-1; the match to TRBD2 covers 9 bases. The CDR3 consists of 15 residues. CDR1 and CDR2 from the germline V gene are SGHTA and FQGNSA. J was trimmed by 0 bases and V by 6 bases; bases with no gene match: 3. The CDR3, as DNA: TGTGCCAGCAGAAGTAGCGGGAGCTCCTACAATGAGCAGTTCTTC. It specifies CASRSSGSSYNEQFF.

The sample holds many counts of this clone. The chain couples TRBV5-1 to TRBJ1-3, with D possibly TRBD1 on 6 matching bases. Trimming stripped 4 bases from V and 0 bases from J, with 14 bases between. The CDR3 length is 16 residues. The germline V gene has CDR1 SGHRS and CDR2 YFSETQ. As DNA, the CDR3 is TGCGCCAGCAGCCAGAGTCAGGGGACCTCTGGAAACACCATATATTTT. Translation gives CASSQSQGTSGNTIYF. Combining the CDR3 with reference TRBV5-1 and TRBJ1-3 gives the whole variable domain KAGVTQTPRYLIKTRGQQVTLSCSPISGHRSVSWYQQTPGQGLQFLFEYFSETQRNKGNFPGRFSGRQFSNSRSEMNVSTLELGDSALYLCASSQSQGTSGNTIYFGEGSWLTVV.

This chain links TRBV21-1 with TRBJ1-2; the table's D call, TRBD1, has no DNA check behind it. TRBV21-1 is classified as a pseudogene. The CDR3 has 14 amino acids. The CDR3: CARTGGHVDYGYTF. Here the CDR3 DNA reads TGTGCCAGGACTGGGGGACATGTAGACTATGGCTACACCTTC.